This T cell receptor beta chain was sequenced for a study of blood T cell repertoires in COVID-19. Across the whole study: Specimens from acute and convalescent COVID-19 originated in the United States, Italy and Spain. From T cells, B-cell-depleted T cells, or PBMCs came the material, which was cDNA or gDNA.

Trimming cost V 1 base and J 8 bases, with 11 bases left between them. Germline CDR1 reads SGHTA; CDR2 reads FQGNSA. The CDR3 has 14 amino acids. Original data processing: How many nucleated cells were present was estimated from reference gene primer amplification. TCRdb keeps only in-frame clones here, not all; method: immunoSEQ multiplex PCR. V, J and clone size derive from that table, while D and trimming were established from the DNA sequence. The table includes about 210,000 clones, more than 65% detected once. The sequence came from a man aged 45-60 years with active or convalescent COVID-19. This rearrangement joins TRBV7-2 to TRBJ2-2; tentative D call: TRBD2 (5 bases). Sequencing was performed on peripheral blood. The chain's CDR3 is CASSLGRAPGELFF. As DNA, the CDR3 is TGTGCCAGCAGCTTAGGGCGGGCCCCAGGGGAGCTGTTTTTT.